Shown below are 7 T cell receptor beta chains from a single sample sequenced in a study of identical twins. TCRdb re-called the 5' RACE reads with MiXCR, one entry per CDR3 protein. Here the sample spans approximately 600,000 distinct CDR3 sequences, just over 7% being singletons. The same specimen was also included in a second study, on yellow fever vaccine responses in identical twins.

Sequences were obtained from PBMCs. The receptors were sampled from a woman younger than 30 in good health.

The V gene is TRBV9, the J gene TRBJ2-7; TRBD2 matches 10 bases. The germline CDR1 and CDR2 sequences are SGDLS and YYNGEE. The CDR3 loop spans 16 amino acids. The V segment lost 4 bases and the J segment 3 bases; nucleotides outside the gene matches: 10. In DNA form, the CDR3 reads TGTGCCAGCAGCTCGCGTGGACTAGCGGTTGTCTACGAGCAGTACTTC. Translated, it gives CASSSRGLAVVYEQYF. The entire variable domain, with the rest obtained from reference TRBV9 and TRBJ2-7, is as follows: DSGVTQTPKHLITATGQRVTLRCSPRSGDLSVYWYQQSLDQGLQFLIQYYNGEERAKGNILERFSAQQFPDLHSELNLSSLELGDSALYFCASSSRGLAVVYEQYFGPGTRLTVT.

This clonotype was picked up a small number of times. The chain is built from TRBV5-5 and TRBJ2-7; TRBD2 agrees at 13 bases. The length of the CDR3 is 14 residues. Per the germline V gene, CDR1 is SGHKS and CDR2 is YYEKEE (reference sequence). V dropped 6 bases and J dropped 4; count of bases not matched to a gene: 4. In DNA form, the CDR3 reads TGTGCCAGCACCCGGACTAGCGGGAGTTACGAGCAGTACTTC. The encoded protein is CASTRTSGSYEQYF. Using reference TRBV5-5 and TRBJ2-7 for the parts outside the CDR3, the full variable domain is DAGVTQSPTHLIKTRGQQVTLRCSPISGHKSVSWYQQVLGQGPQFIFQYYEKEERGRGNFPDRFSARQFPNYSSELNVNALLLGDSALYLCASTRTSGSYEQYFGPGTRLTVT.

CDR3 bases: TGTGCCAGCAGCACAAACGGCAGCCCGACGAAGTACGTC. Its protein product is CASSTNGSPTKYV. The V gene is TRBV27, the J gene TRBJ2-7; D remains unclear. The V gene's germline CDR1 is MNHEY and CDR2 SMNVEV (reference sequence). Trimming took 6 bases from V and 11 from J, leaving 20 bases between them. The CDR3 loop spans 13 amino acids.

The rearrangement uses TRBV29-1 and TRBJ2-3; the match to TRBD2 covers 14 bases. Per germline, CDR1 SQVTM and CDR2 ANQGSEA. The CDR3 spans 15 residues. The junction had 6 bases not matched to a gene; V was cut back by 5 bases and J by 5 bases. DNA of the CDR3: TGCAGCGTTAGGGGACTAGCGGGAGATCTAGATACGCAGTATTTT. Its protein product is CSVRGLAGDLDTQYF.

The rearrangement joins TRBV4-1 to TRBJ2-4; D call uncertain. The germline V and J ends were trimmed by 0 bases and 0 bases, with 18 bases remaining between them. Per the germline V gene, CDR1 is MGHRA and CDR2 is YSYEKL. CDR3 length: 19 residues. Here the CDR3 DNA reads TGCGCCAGCAGCCAAGATCCCAACAGTTTAATCCTAGCCAAAAACATTCAGTACTTC. Translation gives CASSQDPNSLILAKNIQYF.

The chain joins TRBV5-1 to TRBJ2-7, with 8 bases that match TRBD1. The CDR3 length is 13 residues. Germline V CDR1 and CDR2: SGHRS, YFSETQ. The J segment lost 5 bases and the V segment lost 4 bases, leaving 5 bases of the junction unmatched. The DNA of the CDR3 is TGCGCCAGCAGCACCGACAGGGGAAACGAGCAGTACGTC. Amino acid sequence: CASSTDRGNEQYV.

This clonotype was recorded a few times. CDR3 nucleotide sequence: TGTGCCACCAGCATAACTAGCGGGGCCGGGGCCGGGCAGTTCTTC. Its protein is CATSITSGAGAGQFF. The rearrangement joins TRBV15 to TRBJ2-1; 10 positions match TRBD2. V shed 4 bases and J 12 bases; nucleotides not matched to a gene: 12. Germline values: CDR1 LNHNV, CDR2 YYDKDF (reference sequence). This CDR3 has 15 amino acids.